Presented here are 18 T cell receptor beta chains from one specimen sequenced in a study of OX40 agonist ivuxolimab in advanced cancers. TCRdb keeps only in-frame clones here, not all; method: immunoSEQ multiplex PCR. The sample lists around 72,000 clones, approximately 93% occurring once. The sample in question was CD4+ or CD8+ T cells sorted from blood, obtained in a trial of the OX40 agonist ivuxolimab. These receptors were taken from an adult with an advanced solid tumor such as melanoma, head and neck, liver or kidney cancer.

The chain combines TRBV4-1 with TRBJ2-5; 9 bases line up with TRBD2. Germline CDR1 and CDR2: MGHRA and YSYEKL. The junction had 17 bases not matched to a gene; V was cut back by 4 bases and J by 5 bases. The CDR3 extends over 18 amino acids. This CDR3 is CASSPTSGGRPSLETQYF. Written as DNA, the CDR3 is TGCGCCAGCAGCCCGACCAGCGGGGGGCGCCCTTCGCTGGAGACCCAGTACTTC.

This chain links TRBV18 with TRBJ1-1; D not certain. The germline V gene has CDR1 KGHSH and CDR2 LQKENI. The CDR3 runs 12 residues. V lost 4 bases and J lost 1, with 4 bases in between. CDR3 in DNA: TGTGCCAGCTCACGCGGGAACACTGAAGCTTTCTTT. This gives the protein CASSRGNTEAFF. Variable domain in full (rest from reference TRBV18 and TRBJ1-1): NAGVMQNPRHLVRRRGQEARLRCSPMKGHSHVYWYRQLPEEGLKFMVYLQKENIIDESGMPKERFSAEFPKEGPSILRIQQVVRGDSAAYFCASSRGNTEAFFGQGTRLTVV.

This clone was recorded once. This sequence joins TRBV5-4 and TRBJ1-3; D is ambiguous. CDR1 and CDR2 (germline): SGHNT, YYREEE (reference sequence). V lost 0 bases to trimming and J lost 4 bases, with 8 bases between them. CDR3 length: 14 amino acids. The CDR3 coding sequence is TGTGCCAGCAGCTTGGCCGTTGGGGGAAACACCATATATTTT. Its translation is CASSLAVGGNTIYF.

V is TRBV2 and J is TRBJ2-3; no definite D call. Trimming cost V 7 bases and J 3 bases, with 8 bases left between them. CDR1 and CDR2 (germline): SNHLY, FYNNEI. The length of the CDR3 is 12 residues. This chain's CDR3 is CASKWATDTQYF. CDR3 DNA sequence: TGTGCCAGCAAGTGGGCAACAGATACGCAGTATTTT. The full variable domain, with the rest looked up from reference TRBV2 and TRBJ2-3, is EPEVTQTPSHQVTQMGQEVILRCVPISNHLYFYWYRQILGQKVEFLVSFYNNEISEKSEIFDDQFSVERPDGSNFTLKIRSTKLEDSAMYFCASKWATDTQYFGPGTRLTVL.

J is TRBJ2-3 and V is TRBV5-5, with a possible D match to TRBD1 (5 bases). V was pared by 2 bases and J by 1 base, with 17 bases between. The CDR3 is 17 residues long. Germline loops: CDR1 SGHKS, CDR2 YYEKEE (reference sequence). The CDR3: CASSLGETASGTDTQYF. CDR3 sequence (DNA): TGTGCCAGCAGCTTAGGGGAAACGGCCTCAGGCACAGATACGCAGTATTTT.

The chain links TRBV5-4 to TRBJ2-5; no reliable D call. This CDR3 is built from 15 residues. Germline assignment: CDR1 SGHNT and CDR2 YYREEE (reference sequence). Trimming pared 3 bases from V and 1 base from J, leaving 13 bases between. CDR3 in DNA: TGTGCCAGCAGCTCGATGCTACAGAGCCAAGAGACCCAGTACTTC. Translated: CASSSMLQSQETQYF.

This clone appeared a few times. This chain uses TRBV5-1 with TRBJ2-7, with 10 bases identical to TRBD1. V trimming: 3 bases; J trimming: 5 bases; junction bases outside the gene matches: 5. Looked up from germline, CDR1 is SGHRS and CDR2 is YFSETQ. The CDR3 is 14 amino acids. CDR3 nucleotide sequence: TGCGCCAGCAGCTCATTCGGGACAGGGGACGAGCAGTACTTC. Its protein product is CASSSFGTGDEQYF.

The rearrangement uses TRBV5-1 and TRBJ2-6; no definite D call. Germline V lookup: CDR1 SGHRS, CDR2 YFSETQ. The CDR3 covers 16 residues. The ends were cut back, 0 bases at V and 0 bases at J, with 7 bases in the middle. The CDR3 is CASSLGSDSGANVLTF. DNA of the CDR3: TGCGCCAGCAGCTTGGGCAGCGACTCTGGGGCCAACGTCCTGACTTTC.

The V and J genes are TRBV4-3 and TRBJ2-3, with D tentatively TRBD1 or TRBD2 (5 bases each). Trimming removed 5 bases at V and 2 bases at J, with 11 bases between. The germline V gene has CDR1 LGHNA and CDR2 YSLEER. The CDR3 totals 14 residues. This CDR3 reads CASSEGRDTDTQYF. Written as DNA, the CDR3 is TGCGCCAGCAGCGAGGGACGGGACACAGATACGCAGTATTTT.

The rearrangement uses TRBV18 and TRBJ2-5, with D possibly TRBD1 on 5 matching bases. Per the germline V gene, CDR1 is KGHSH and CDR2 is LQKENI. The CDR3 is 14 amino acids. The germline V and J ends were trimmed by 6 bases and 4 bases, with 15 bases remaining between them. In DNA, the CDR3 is TGTGCCAGCTCTCCCACGGCTCAGGGAGAGACCCAGTACTTC. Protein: CASSPTAQGETQYF.

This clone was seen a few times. CDR3 protein: CASSEGGTGEQYF. In DNA, the CDR3 is TGTGCCAGCAGTGAGGGGGGGACTGGGGAGCAGTACTTC. The chain recombines TRBV28 with TRBJ2-7, with D perhaps matching TRBD2 (7 bases). The V end lost 5 bases, the J end lost 7 bases, and 15 bases lay between the germline ends. This CDR3 contains 13 residues. The V gene's germline CDR1 is MDHEN and CDR2 SYDVKM.

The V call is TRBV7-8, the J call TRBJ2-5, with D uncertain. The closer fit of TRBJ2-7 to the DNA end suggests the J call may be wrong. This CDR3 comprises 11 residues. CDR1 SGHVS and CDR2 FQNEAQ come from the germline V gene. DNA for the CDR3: TGTGCCAGCAGCTTAGGAGACGAGCAGTACTTC. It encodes CASSLGDEQYF.

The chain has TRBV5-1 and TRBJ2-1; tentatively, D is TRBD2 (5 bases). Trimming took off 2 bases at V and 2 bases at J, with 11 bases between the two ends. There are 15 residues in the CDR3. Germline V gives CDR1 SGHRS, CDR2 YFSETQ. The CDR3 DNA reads TGCGCCAGCAGCTTAGTCGCGGGCCCCTACAATGAGCAGTTCTTC. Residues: CASSLVAGPYNEQFF.

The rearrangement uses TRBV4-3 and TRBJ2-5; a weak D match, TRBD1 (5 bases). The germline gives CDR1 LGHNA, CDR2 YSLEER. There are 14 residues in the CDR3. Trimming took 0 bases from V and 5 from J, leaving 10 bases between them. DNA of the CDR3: TGCGCCAGCAGCCAAGATGTCGCAGGGGAGACCCAGTACTTC. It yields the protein CASSQDVAGETQYF.

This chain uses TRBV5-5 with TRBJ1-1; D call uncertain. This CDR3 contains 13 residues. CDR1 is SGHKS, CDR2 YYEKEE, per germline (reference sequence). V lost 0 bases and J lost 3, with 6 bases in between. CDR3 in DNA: TGTGCCAGCAGCTTGGTGGGTTACACTGAAGCTTTCTTT. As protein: CASSLVGYTEAFF.

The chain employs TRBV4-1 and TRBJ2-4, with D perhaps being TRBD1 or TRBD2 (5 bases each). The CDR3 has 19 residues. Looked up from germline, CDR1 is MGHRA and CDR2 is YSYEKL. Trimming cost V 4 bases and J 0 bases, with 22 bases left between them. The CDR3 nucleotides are TGCGCCAGCAGCCCCCTGGGGACGTCGATAAATTTAGCCAAAAACATTCAGTACTTC. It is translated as CASSPLGTSINLAKNIQYF.

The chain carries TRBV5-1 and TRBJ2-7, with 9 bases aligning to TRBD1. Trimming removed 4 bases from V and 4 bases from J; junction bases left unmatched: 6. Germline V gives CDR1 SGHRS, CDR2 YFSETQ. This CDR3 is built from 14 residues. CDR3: CASSSGQGWYEQYF. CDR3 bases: TGCGCCAGCAGCAGCGGACAGGGGTGGTACGAGCAGTACTTC.

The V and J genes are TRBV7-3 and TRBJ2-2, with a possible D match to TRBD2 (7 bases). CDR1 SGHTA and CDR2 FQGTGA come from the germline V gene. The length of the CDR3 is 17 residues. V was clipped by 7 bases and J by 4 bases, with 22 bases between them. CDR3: CASNTERGARGTGELFF. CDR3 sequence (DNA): TGTGCCAGCAACACCGAACGGGGGGCGCGAGGCACCGGGGAGCTGTTTTTT.